The 2 T cell receptor beta chains in this list originate from one sample, sequenced in a study of blood T cells in healthy people across ages. The authors ran a second PCR of about 7 to 11 cycles using a sample-barcoded 5' primer and a J-beta primer mix. Each CDR3 protein is one row after TCRdb ran MiXCR on the 5' RACE reads. The sample lists 750,000 to 850,000 distinct CDR3 sequences, roughly 25% occurring once. The sample also formed part of further work on T cells of mothers and their children.

The sequencing input was blood. The receptors shown here come from a boy aged 5-17 years in good health.

V is TRBV20-1 and J is TRBJ2-7, with D possibly TRBD1 on 5 matching bases. This CDR3 spans 15 amino acids. V lost 0 bases, J lost 4 bases, and 16 bases lay in between. CDR1 and CDR2 (germline): DFQATT, SNEGSKA (reference sequence). The DNA for the CDR3 is TGCAGTGCTAGAGATCTAAGAGACTCAGGGTACGAGCAGTACTTC. Translating gives CSARDLRDSGYEQYF.

This clonotype has more than one count but fewer than ten. V is TRBV11-1 and J is TRBJ2-5, with D possibly matching TRBD1 (5 bases). Trimming pared 6 bases from V and 1 base from J, leaving 15 bases between. Germline-derived CDR1 and CDR2 are SGHAT and FQDESV (reference sequence). The CDR3 runs 15 residues. The CDR3 spells CASSSVGPGQETQYF. CDR3 nucleotides: TGTGCCAGCAGTTCGGTGGGGCCCGGCCAAGAGACCCAGTACTTC.